These 25 T cell receptor beta chains were all obtained from the same sample, sequenced in a study of T cells in women clearing cervical HPV infection. The assay was immunoSEQ multiplex PCR, and TCRdb's table has in-frame clones only and misses some. This table lists some 40,000 clones. The sequenced sample was blood buffy coat. These receptors all stem from a woman aged 18-69 years with a cervical HPV16 infection that either progressed to CIN3+ or cleared (not recorded which).

Details on this clone: The read terminates 3 residues before the CDR3 end, so the remaining end is supplied by the germline J gene. J is TRBJ2-2 and V is TRBV6-1; 8 nucleotides match TRBD1. CDR3 length: 18 residues. CDR1 MNHNS and CDR2 SASEGT come from the germline V gene. This chain's CDR3 is CASSQGQGLLSGANVLFF. The sequenced part of the CDR3 DNA is TGTGCCAGCAGTCAAGGACAGGGTCTCCTCTCTGGGGCCAACGTG.

With respect to this clone: The CDR3 end lies 3 residues beyond the end of the read and is filled in from the germline J gene. The V gene is TRBV18, the J gene TRBJ2-5; possible D gene TRBD2, 6 bases. V was cut by 6 bases and J by 1 base, with 18 bases left in between. The CDR3 consists of 16 residues. Germline V gene data show CDR1 as KGHSH and CDR2 as LQKENI. CDR3 region: CASSNSRGAFQETQYF. The sequenced part of the CDR3 DNA is TGTGCCAGCTCCAACTCTCGCGGGGCCTTCCAAGAGACC.

About this clone itself: The read terminates 3 residues before the CDR3 end, so the remaining end is supplied by the germline J gene. The chain recombines TRBV5-4 with TRBJ2-5; 8 bases fit TRBD2. With V trimmed by 5 bases and J by 3 bases, 6 bases remained unmatched. CDR1 is SGHNT and CDR2 is YYREEE in the germline V gene (reference sequence). The CDR3 consists of 14 residues. The covered CDR3 bases are TGTGCCAGCAGTTCCGGGACTAGGGAAGAGACC. Protein sequence: CASSSGTREET. The full-length CDR3 reads as CASSSGTREETQYF.

Turning to this clone: The read stops 3 residues short of the end of the CDR3; the missing end is completed from the germline J gene. V gene TRBV20-1 combines with J gene TRBJ2-1; 9 nucleotides align to TRBD2. Germline V lookup: CDR1 DFQATT, CDR2 SNEGSKA (reference sequence). Unmatched junction bases numbered 12, after V lost 6 bases and J lost 9 bases. The CDR3 loop spans 14 amino acids. Incomplete CDR3 DNA: TGCAGTGCGCCCCCCGTAGCGGGAGATTCTGAG. This codes for CSAPPVAGDSE. The complete CDR3 reads CSAPPVAGDSEQFF.

In regard to this clone: From the germline J gene comes the end of the CDR3, since the read stops 3 residues before it. The rearrangement links TRBV19 to TRBJ1-5; D possibly corresponds to TRBD1 (6 bases). CDR3 length: 16 residues. From germline, CDR1 is LNHDA and CDR2 SQIVND (reference sequence). The V and J ends lost 6 bases and 1 base respectively, with 16 bases between them. The sequenced CDR3 bases are TGTGCCAGTAGATTGGGGGCAGTTAAGAGCAATCAGCCC. This sequence encodes CASRLGAVKSNQP. The whole CDR3 reads CASRLGAVKSNQPQHF.

The CDR3 here is CASSPRTGEDGYTF. CDR3 DNA (partial): TGTGCCAGCTCACCACGGACAGGGGAGGACGGC. The V and J genes are TRBV18 and TRBJ1-2, with 9 bases that match TRBD1. The read finishes 3 residues shy of the CDR3 end, and the germline J gene is used to complete it. There are 14 residues in the CDR3. CDR1 KGHSH and CDR2 LQKENI come from the germline V gene.

For this clone: The read ends 3 residues early relative to the CDR3; the germline J gene fills the gap. The chain has TRBV18 and TRBJ1-2; possibly TRBD1 for D (6 bases). CDR1 KGHSH and CDR2 LQKENI come from the germline V gene. This CDR3 contains 13 residues. The V end lost 5 bases, the J end lost 2 bases, and 9 bases lay between the germline ends. The CDR3 DNA, read in part, is TGTGCCAGCTCAGAGGGGGTCAACTATGGC. Its protein is CASSEGVNYG. The whole CDR3 protein reads CASSEGVNYGYTF.

A remark on this clone: The read finishes 3 residues shy of the CDR3 end, and the germline J gene is used to complete it. This sequence joins TRBV12-3 or TRBV12-4 and TRBJ1-5, with TRBD1 matching 7 bases. The CDR3 spans 15 residues. Trimming at V came to 3 bases and at J to 0 bases, leaving 2 bases not matched to a gene. This CDR3 reads CASSFGDSSNQPQHF. CDR3 bases read: TGTGCCAGCAGTTTTGGGGACAGTAGCAATCAGCCC.

On this clone itself: Read sequence stops 3 residues before the CDR3 end, and the germline J gene provides the missing end. The rearrangement joins TRBV20-1 to TRBJ2-5, with 7 bases aligning to TRBD2. J gave up 5 bases and V 5 bases, and 14 bases lay outside the gene matches. Germline lookup yields CDR1 DFQATT and CDR2 SNEGSKA (reference sequence). This CDR3 contains 15 residues. The covered CDR3 bases are TGCAGTGCTCGGCAACACCGGGACTACGCGGAGACC. Protein product: CSARQHRDYAET. The whole CDR3 protein reads CSARQHRDYAETQYF.

To note about this clone: Read coverage stops 3 residues before the CDR3 terminus; the germline J gene supplies the remainder. The chain carries TRBV19 and TRBJ2-5; the match to TRBD1 covers 7 bases. CDR1 is LNHDA and CDR2 is SQIVND in the germline V gene (reference sequence). Trimming at V came to 6 bases and at J to 3 bases, leaving 4 bases not matched to a gene. This CDR3 has 13 amino acids. This CDR3 is CASRPGTEETQYF. The CDR3 bases that were read are TGTGCCAGTAGACCCGGGACAGAAGAGACC. The variable domain in full, completed from reference TRBV19 and TRBJ2-5, reads DGGITQSPKYLFRKEGQNVTLSCEQNLNHDAMYWYRQDPGQGLRLIYYSQIVNDFQKGDIAEGYSVSREKKESFPLTVTSAQKNPTAFYLCASRPGTEETQYFGPGTRLLVL.

A word on this clone: The read ends 3 residues early relative to the CDR3; the germline J gene fills the gap. The V gene is TRBV15, the J gene TRBJ1-1; 7 bases are shared with TRBD1. V gave up 6 bases and J gave up 4 bases; unmatched junction bases: 5. The CDR3 totals 13 residues. Germline-derived CDR1 and CDR2 are LNHNV and YYDKDF (reference sequence). CDR3: CATRGDRSTEAFF. The CDR3 bases that were read are TGTGCCACCAGGGGGGACAGAAGCACTGAA. Full variable domain (missing parts from reference TRBV15 and TRBJ1-1): DAMVIQNPRYQVTQFGKPVTLSCSQTLNHNVMYWYQQKSSQAPKLLFHYYDKDFNNEADTPDNFQSRRPNTSFCFLDIRSPGLGDTAMYLCATRGDRSTEAFFGQGTRLTVV.

Concerning this clone itself: The read halts 3 residues ahead of the CDR3 end, with the missing end drawn from the germline J gene. V and J are TRBV4-1 and TRBJ1-4; weak D call: TRBD1 (6 bases). Trimming stripped 3 bases from V and 6 bases from J, with 14 bases between. The germline V gene has CDR1 MGHRA and CDR2 YSYEKL. There are 15 residues in the CDR3. The CDR3 spells CASSQAGGAHEKLFF. The CDR3 bases that were read are TGCGCCAGCAGCCAGGCCGGGGGGGCGCATGAAAAA.

To note about this clone: Read coverage stops 3 residues before the CDR3 terminus; the germline J gene supplies the remainder. V gene TRBV29-1 combines with J gene TRBJ2-4; 11 bases align to TRBD2. The CDR3 extends over 16 amino acids. Germline CDR1 and CDR2: SQVTM and ANQGSEA. The trim removed 4 bases at V and 3 bases at J, leaving 8 bases unmatched. The sequenced CDR3 bases are TGCAGCGTTGTTAGCGGGGGGGCCGAGAGCAAAAACATT. Its protein product is CSVVSGGAESKNI. The CDR3, in full, reads CSVVSGGAESKNIQYF.

As regards this clone: The CDR3 end lies 3 residues beyond the end of the read and is filled in from the germline J gene. V usage is TRBV7-9 and J usage is TRBJ2-4; D is undetermined. The CDR3 sequence is 14 residues long. Per the germline V gene, CDR1 is SEHNR and CDR2 is FQNEAQ (reference sequence). The CDR3 DNA, read in part, is TGTGCCAGCAGCGCCGACCTCCGTAACTATGGT. Translated: CASSADLRNYG. The entire CDR3 reads CASSADLRNYGQYF.

CDR3: CASSEQGTGNTIYF. CDR3 DNA (partial): TGTGCCAGCAGCGAACAGGGGACTGGAAACACC. The chain links TRBV2 to TRBJ1-3; 7 positions match TRBD1. The read stops 3 residues short of the end of the CDR3; the missing end is completed from the germline J gene. The CDR3 is 14 residues long. Germline-derived CDR1 and CDR2 are SNHLY and FYNNEI. Trimming at V came to 6 bases and at J to 2 bases, leaving 4 bases not matched to a gene.

The part of the CDR3 DNA that was read is TGCGCCAGCAGCTTGGGGGGCAACTATGGC. Protein sequence: CASSLGGNYG. The whole CDR3 is CASSLGGNYGYTF. The V call is TRBV5-1, the J call TRBJ1-2, with D possibly TRBD1 on 5 matching bases. With the read ending 3 residues before the CDR3 end, the germline J gene is used to fill in that end. Deletions cut 0 bases from V and 2 bases from J, with 5 bases between. The CDR3 consists of 13 residues. Germline V gene sequence: CDR1 SGHRS, CDR2 YFSETQ.

A note on this clone: Sequencing ends 3 residues short of the CDR3 end; the germline J gene provides the rest. The J gene is TRBJ2-3, the V gene TRBV19; D might be TRBD1 (5 bases). The CDR3 contains 17 residues. V lost 4 bases, J lost 2 bases, and 19 bases lay in between. Per the germline V gene, CDR1 is LNHDA and CDR2 is SQIVND (reference sequence). CDR3 loop: CASSKNQGTSLTDTQYF. The sequenced CDR3 bases are TGTGCCAGTAGTAAAAACCAGGGAACGAGCCTCACAGATACG.

Turning to this clone: From the germline J gene comes the end of the CDR3, since the read stops 3 residues before it. This sequence joins TRBV7-6 and TRBJ2-4, with TRBD2 identical over 11 bases. CDR3 size: 14 residues. The germline V gene encodes CDR1 SGHVS and CDR2 FNYEAQ. Incomplete CDR3 DNA: TGTGCCAGCAGCTCGGGACTAGCGGATAACGCT. It codes for CASSSGLADNA. The entire CDR3 protein reads CASSSGLADNAQYF.

For this clone: The read ends 3 residues shy of where the CDR3 ends; the end is completed using the germline J gene. The rearrangement links TRBV2 to TRBJ2-2; no definite D call. This CDR3 spans 15 amino acids. Germline CDR1 and CDR2: SNHLY and FYNNEI. V was cut by 8 bases and J by 2 bases, with 15 bases left in between. The part of the CDR3 DNA that was read is TGTGCCAGCCGTGTAGTAGCACCTAACACCGGGGAG. Translating gives CASRVVAPNTGE. The complete CDR3 reads CASRVVAPNTGELFF.

In the case of this clone: The read terminates 3 residues ahead of where the CDR3 ends, so the germline J gene completes it. The chain employs TRBV7-6 and TRBJ2-5; TRBD1 matches 8 bases. CDR1 and CDR2 (germline): SGHVS, FNYEAQ. V was pared by 5 bases and J by 4 bases, with 3 bases of the junction left unmatched. The CDR3 extends over 13 amino acids. The CDR3 loop is CASSRDRGETQYF. CDR3 DNA, as far as it was read: TGTGCCAGCAGCCGAGACAGGGGAGAGACC. Looking up the rest from reference TRBV7-6 and TRBJ2-5 gives the full variable domain: GAGVSQSPRYKVTKRGQDVALRCDPISGHVSLYWYRQALGQGPEFLTYFNYEAQQDKSGLPNDRFSAERPEGSISTLTIQRTEQRDSAMYRCASSRDRGETQYFGPGTRLLVL.

As to this clone: Read coverage stops 3 residues before the CDR3 terminus; the germline J gene supplies the remainder. This chain connects TRBV29-1 to TRBJ2-3; D possibly corresponds to TRBD1 (5 bases). Germline loops: CDR1 SQVTM, CDR2 ANQGSEA. The CDR3 contains 14 residues. V lost 4 bases, J lost 1 base, and 12 bases lay in between. CDR3 DNA (partial): TGCAGCGTTGTCTGGGGCAGGGGCACAGATACG. Its translation is CSVVWGRGTDT. The entire CDR3 protein is CSVVWGRGTDTQYF.

As concerns this clone: The CDR3 end lies 3 residues beyond the end of the read and is filled in from the germline J gene. The V gene is TRBV2, the J gene TRBJ1-2; a weak D match, TRBD1 (6 bases). Germline values: CDR1 SNHLY, CDR2 FYNNEI. Deletions cut 2 bases from V and 0 bases from J, with 10 bases between. This CDR3 has 15 amino acids. CDR3 protein: CASSEQGRTNYGYTF. The part of the CDR3 DNA that was read is TGTGCCAGCAGTGAACAGGGGAGAACTAACTATGGC.

In the case of this clone: Read coverage stops 3 residues before the CDR3 terminus; the germline J gene supplies the remainder. The chain employs TRBV29-1 and TRBJ1-2; the match to TRBD1 covers 9 bases. The CDR3 consists of 13 residues. CDR1 SQVTM and CDR2 ANQGSEA come from the germline V gene. CDR3 sequence: CSVGRDRAEGYTF. The CDR3 bases that were read are TGCAGCGTTGGTCGGGACAGGGCAGAAGGC.

Concerning this clone itself: The read is 3 residues too short to cover the CDR3 end, so that end is filled in from the germline J gene. V gene TRBV30 combines with J gene TRBJ2-5, with TRBD2 identical over 8 bases. Trimming took 4 bases from V and 5 from J; bases not matched to a gene: 12. The length of the CDR3 is 15 residues. CDR1 is GTSNPN and CDR2 is SVGIG in the germline V gene (reference sequence). The CDR3 loop is CAWTRYSGMGETQYF. The DNA read from the CDR3 is TGTGCCTGGACGCGGTATAGCGGGATGGGGGAGACC. Based on the CDR3 plus reference TRBV30 and TRBJ2-5, the full variable domain is SQTIHQWPATLVQPVGSPLSLECTVEGTSNPNLYWYRQAAGRGLQLLFYSVGIGQISSEVPQNLSASRPQDRQFILSSKKLLLSDSGFYLCAWTRYSGMGETQYFGPGTRLLVL.

Comments on this clone: The identical CDR3 is also encoded by other nucleotide sequences in the sample. The sequenced CDR3 bases are TGTGCCTGGAGTGAAGCACAGGAAAACACC. It is translated as CAWSEAQENT. The whole CDR3 is CAWSEAQENTIYF. The chain uses TRBV30 and TRBJ1-3, with a tentative D call TRBD1 (5 bases). The CDR3 is cut off 3 residues early in the read; its end comes from the germline J gene. Per the germline V gene, CDR1 is GTSNPN and CDR2 is SVGIG (reference sequence). The CDR3 is 13 amino acids. V lost 1 base and J 6 bases, leaving 10 bases between the germline ends.